The clone carrying this T cell receptor delta chain ranks as medium-sized. This entry belongs to a study of gamma-delta chains in newborns, infants, children. Per germline, CDR1 GEAIGNYY and CDR2 EKD. V was pared by 3 bases and J by 0 bases, with 8 bases of the junction left unmatched. This CDR3 spans 18 amino acids. TCRdb reanalysed the reads via CATT. The table has roughly 4,200 delta-chain clones, 6.2% seen once. Material: blood. This chain uses TRDV2 with TRDJ2, with TRDD3 matching over 11 bases. The source is a child who was a newborn, infant or young child, either healthy, febrile or measles-vaccinated (not recorded which). CDR3 sequence reads: CACDPLLGDKPLTAQLFF. DNA of the CDR3: TGTGCCTGTGACCCTCTACTGGGGGATAAACCTTTGACAGCACAACTCTTCTTT.